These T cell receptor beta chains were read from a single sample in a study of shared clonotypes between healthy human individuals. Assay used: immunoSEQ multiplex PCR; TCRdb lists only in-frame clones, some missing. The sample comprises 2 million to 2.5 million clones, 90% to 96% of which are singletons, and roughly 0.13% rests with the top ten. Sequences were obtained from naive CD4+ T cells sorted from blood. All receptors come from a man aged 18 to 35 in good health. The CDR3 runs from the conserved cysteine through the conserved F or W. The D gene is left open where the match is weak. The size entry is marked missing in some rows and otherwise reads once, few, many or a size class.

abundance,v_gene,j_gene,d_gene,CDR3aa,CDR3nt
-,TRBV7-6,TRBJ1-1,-,CASSLSFSRGGDTEAFF,TGTGCCAGCAGCTTAAGTTTCTCCAGAGGGGGGGATACTGAAGCTTTCTTT
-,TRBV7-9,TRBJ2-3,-,CASSLGTTDNTDTQYF,TGTGCCAGCAGCTTAGGAACGACAGATAACACAGATACGCAGTATTTT
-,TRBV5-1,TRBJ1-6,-,CASSPGGLTYNSPLHF,TGCGCCAGCAGCCCGGGAGGACTGACTTATAATTCACCCCTCCACTTT
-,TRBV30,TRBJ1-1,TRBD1,CAWNKGASTEAFF,TGTGCCTGGAATAAGGGGGCGAGCACTGAAGCTTTCTTT
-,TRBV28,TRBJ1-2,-,CASSSQEAYGYTF,TGTGCCAGCAGCTCACAGGAAGCCTATGGCTACACCTTC
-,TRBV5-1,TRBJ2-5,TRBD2,CASSFAAASGGAETQYF,TGCGCCAGCAGCTTTGCGGCAGCTAGCGGGGGGGCGGAGACCCAGTACTTC
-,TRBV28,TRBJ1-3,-,CASSGGSSGNTIYF,TGTGCCAGCAGTGGGGGCAGCTCTGGAAACACCATATATTTT
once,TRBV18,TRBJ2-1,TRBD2,CASSPSTSGSTFF,TGTGCCAGCTCACCATCAACTAGCGGGAGCACCTTCTTC
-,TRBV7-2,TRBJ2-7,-,CASSRTGTVAYEQYF,TGTGCCAGCAGCCGGACCGGGACTGTGGCCTACGAGCAGTACTTC
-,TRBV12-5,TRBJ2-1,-,CASGLGLVSYNEQFF,TGTGCTAGTGGTTTGGGACTAGTCTCCTACAATGAGCAGTTCTTC
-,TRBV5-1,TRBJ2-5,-,CASSLLLDQETQYF,TGCGCCAGCAGCTTGTTGCTAGACCAAGAGACCCAGTACTTC
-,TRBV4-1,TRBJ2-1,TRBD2,CASSQEGRGSSYNEQFF,TGCGCCAGCAGCCAAGAGGGGCGGGGGAGCTCCTACAATGAGCAGTTCTTC
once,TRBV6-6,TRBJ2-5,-,CASRRQLQETQYF,TGTGCCAGCAGACGACAGCTCCAAGAGACCCAGTACTTC
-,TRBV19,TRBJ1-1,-,CASSTGPSTEAFF,TGTGCCAGTAGCACGGGACCGAGCACTGAAGCTTTCTTT
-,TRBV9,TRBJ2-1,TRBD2,CASSVSPGSGLTYNEQFF,TGTGCCAGCAGCGTGTCCCCAGGTAGCGGGCTAACCTACAATGAGCAGTTCTTC
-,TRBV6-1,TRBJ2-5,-,CASSLGAWRETQYF,TGTGCCAGCAGTCTCGGAGCTTGGCGGGAGACCCAGTACTTC
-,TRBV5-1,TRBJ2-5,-,CASSWGGGTQETQYF,TGCGCCAGCAGTTGGGGCGGCGGGACCCAAGAGACCCAGTACTTC
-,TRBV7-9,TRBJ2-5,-,CASSAGQETQYF,TGTGCCAGCAGCGCGGGCCAAGAGACCCAGTACTTC
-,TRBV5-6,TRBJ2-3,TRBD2,CASRRLAGKTDTQYF,TGTGCCAGCAGGCGACTAGCGGGAAAAACAGATACGCAGTATTTT
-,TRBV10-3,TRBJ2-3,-,CAINPGVTDTQYF,TGTGCCATCAATCCGGGCGTCACAGATACGCAGTATTTT
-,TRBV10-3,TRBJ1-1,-,CAIRSDRSQGTEAFF,TGTGCCATTCGATCCGACAGGTCCCAAGGCACTGAAGCTTTCTTT
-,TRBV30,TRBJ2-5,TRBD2,CASSEFSGATRETQYF,TGTGCCTCCTCGGAGTTTAGCGGGGCTACCAGAGAGACCCAGTACTTC
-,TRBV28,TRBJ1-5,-,CASSLAGSSNQPQHF,TGTGCCAGCAGTTTGGCGGGGTCTAGCAATCAGCCCCAGCATTTT
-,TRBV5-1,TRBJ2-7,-,CASSLSPGYEQYF,TGCGCCAGCAGCTTGTCCCCGGGCTACGAGCAGTACTTC
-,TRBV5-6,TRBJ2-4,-,CASRIGAAQSKNIQYF,TGTGCCAGCAGAATAGGAGCCGCCCAATCCAAAAACATTCAGTACTTC
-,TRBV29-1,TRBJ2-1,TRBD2,CSVTSGGNEQFF,TGCAGCGTTACTAGCGGGGGCAATGAGCAGTTCTTC
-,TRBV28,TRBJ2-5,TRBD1,CASSFVDRGETQYF,TGTGCCAGCAGTTTTGTGGACAGGGGGGAGACCCAGTACTTC
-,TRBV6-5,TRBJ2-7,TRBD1,CATRTGSYEQYF,TGTGCCACTAGGACAGGGTCGTACGAGCAGTACTTC
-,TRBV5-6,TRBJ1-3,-,CASSLGGSGNTIYF,TGTGCCAGCAGCTTGGGAGGGTCCGGAAACACCATATATTTT
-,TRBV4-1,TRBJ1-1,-,CASSQDLARTEAFF,TGCGCCAGCAGCCAAGACCTCGCGCGAACTGAAGCTTTCTTT
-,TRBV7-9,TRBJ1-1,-,CASSPRSNTEAFF,TGTGCCAGCAGCCCAAGATCGAACACTGAAGCTTTCTTT
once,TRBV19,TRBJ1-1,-,CASSIGAGLANTEAFF,TGTGCCAGTAGTATTGGGGCAGGGTTAGCGAACACTGAAGCTTTCTTT
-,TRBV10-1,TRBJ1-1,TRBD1,CASSGQGQGEAFF,TGCGCCAGCAGTGGACAGGGGCAGGGTGAAGCTTTCTTT
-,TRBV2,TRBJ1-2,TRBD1,CASSARDSNYGYTF,TGTGCCAGCAGTGCTCGGGACAGTAACTATGGCTACACCTTC
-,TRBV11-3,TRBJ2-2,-,CASSPSGAGELFF,TGTGCCAGCAGCCCTAGTGGGGCCGGGGAGCTGTTTTTT
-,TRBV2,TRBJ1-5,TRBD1,CASRGTGTYQPQHF,TGTGCCAGCAGAGGGACAGGAACCTATCAGCCCCAGCATTTT
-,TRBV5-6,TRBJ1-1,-,CASSSRRVSNTEAFF,TGTGCCAGCAGCTCTCGGCGAGTCTCGAACACTGAAGCTTTCTTT
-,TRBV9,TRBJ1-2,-,CASSGTVEERYGYTF,TGTGCCAGCAGCGGGACAGTCGAAGAAAGATATGGCTACACCTTC
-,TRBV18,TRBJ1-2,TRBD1,CASTRTGNYGYTF,TGTGCCAGCACCCGGACAGGGAACTATGGCTACACCTTC
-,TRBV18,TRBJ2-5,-,CASSPPNRQETQYF,TGTGCCAGCTCACCACCTAACAGACAAGAGACCCAGTACTTC
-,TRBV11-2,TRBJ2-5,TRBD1,CASSSRDRGIQETQYF,TGTGCCAGCAGCTCCCGGGACAGGGGGATTCAAGAGACCCAGTACTTC
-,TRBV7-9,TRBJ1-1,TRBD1,CASSLSGGENTEAFF,TGTGCCAGCAGCTTATCAGGGGGTGAGAACACTGAAGCTTTCTTT
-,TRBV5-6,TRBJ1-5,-,CASSLGGGGSNQPQHF,TGTGCCAGCAGCTTGGGGGGTGGCGGTAGCAATCAGCCCCAGCATTTT
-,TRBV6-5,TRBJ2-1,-,CASSWGIFYNEQFF,TGTGCCAGCAGTTGGGGGATCTTCTACAATGAGCAGTTCTTC
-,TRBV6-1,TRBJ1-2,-,CASSETTVRGYTF,TGTGCCAGCAGTGAGACGACAGTCCGGGGCTACACCTTC
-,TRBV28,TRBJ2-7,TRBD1,CASSLGRGYEQYF,TGTGCCAGCAGTTTGGGCAGGGGGTACGAGCAGTACTTC
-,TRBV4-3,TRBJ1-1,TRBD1,CASSQVGTGLGTEAFF,TGCGCCAGCAGCCAAGTGGGGACAGGGTTGGGCACTGAAGCTTTCTTT
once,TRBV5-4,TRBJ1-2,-,CASGNRLNYGYTF,TGTGCCAGCGGGAACAGGCTTAACTATGGCTACACCTTC
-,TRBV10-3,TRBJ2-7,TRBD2,CAISDLGLAAEQYF,TGTGCCATCAGCGATCTCGGGCTAGCGGCAGAGCAGTACTTC
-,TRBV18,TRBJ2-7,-,CASSPTASSYEQYF,TGTGCCAGCTCACCAACAGCAAGCTCCTACGAGCAGTACTTC
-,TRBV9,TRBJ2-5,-,CASSKAPGAKETQYF,TGTGCCAGCAGCAAGGCACCGGGGGCGAAGGAGACCCAGTACTTC
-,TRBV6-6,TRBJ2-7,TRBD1,CASTLRQGAYEQYF,TGTGCCAGCACCTTACGACAGGGGGCATACGAGCAGTACTTC
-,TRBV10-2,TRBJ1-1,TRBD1,CASTPGTAAPTEAFF,TGCGCCAGCACCCCCGGGACAGCGGCCCCCACTGAAGCTTTCTTT